This record concerns one T cell receptor beta chain sequence. These data belong to a study of blood T cell repertoires in COVID-19. Repertoires were generated with immunoSEQ multiplex PCR, while TCRdb's copy carries only in-frame clones and drops some. Found here are roughly 380,000 clones, 70% to 90% of them singletons; the top ten hold about 1.6%. V lost 7 bases to trimming and J lost 10 bases, with 11 bases between them. This CDR3 is 11 amino acids long. Germline-derived CDR1 and CDR2 are MDHEN and SYDVKM. The Seattle patients, enrolled during active infection, were followed longitudinally. Sequenced: peripheral blood. The clonotype comes from a middle-aged woman with COVID-19, enrolled during active disease. J is TRBJ2-1 and V is TRBV28; TRBD2 is a possible D gene (5 bases). CDR3 sequence reads: CASTPGSEQFF. CDR3 nucleotide sequence: TGTGCCAGCACCCCGGGGAGCGAGCAGTTCTTC.